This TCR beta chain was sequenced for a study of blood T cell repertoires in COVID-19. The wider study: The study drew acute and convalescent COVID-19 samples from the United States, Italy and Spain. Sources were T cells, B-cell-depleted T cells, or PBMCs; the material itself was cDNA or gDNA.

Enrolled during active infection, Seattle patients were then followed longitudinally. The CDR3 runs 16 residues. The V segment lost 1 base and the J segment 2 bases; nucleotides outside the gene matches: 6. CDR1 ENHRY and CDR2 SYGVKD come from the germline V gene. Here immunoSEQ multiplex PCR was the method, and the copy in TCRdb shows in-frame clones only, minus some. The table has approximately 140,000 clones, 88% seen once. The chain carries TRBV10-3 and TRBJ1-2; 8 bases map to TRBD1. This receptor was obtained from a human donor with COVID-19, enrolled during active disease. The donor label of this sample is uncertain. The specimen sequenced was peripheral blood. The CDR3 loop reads CAISEYRQGRNYGYTF. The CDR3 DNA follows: TGTGCCATCAGTGAGTACCGACAGGGGCGGAACTATGGCTACACCTTC.